This TCR beta chain stems from a study of cytomegalovirus exposure and HLA in healthy donors. Primers: 60 Vbeta forward and 13 Jbeta reverse. The table came from immunoSEQ multiplex PCR; TCRdb's copy has only in-frame clones and leaves some out. The sample yields about 190,000 clones, about 86% seen once. The specimen was PBMCs. The sequence was collected from a woman in her 30s in good health and CMV-seronegative.

The CDR3 protein is CASSQGSQGFGANVLTF. The CDR3 nucleotides are TGCGCCAGCAGCCAAGGTTCGCAGGGCTTTGGGGCCAACGTCCTGACTTTC. V usage is TRBV4-3 and J usage is TRBJ2-6; TRBD1 is a possible D gene (5 bases). V shed 1 base and J shed 3 bases, with 13 bases lying between them. The germline V gene encodes CDR1 LGHNA and CDR2 YSLEER. This CDR3 has 17 residues.